Following are 20 T cell receptor beta chains from one sample sequenced in a study of PD-1 blockade in classical Hodgkin lymphoma. Indicated time point: cycle 4 day 1 (C4D1), after less than 7 weeks of nivolumab. Relapses following autologous stem cell transplantation were seen in all patients, with brentuximab vedotin exposure varying. The assay was immunoSEQ multiplex PCR, and TCRdb's table has in-frame clones only and misses some. The sample has more than 90,000 clones, over 75% seen once. The specimen was peripheral blood mononuclear cells (PBMCs), collected before the fourth cycle of nivolumab. Receptor source: a human donor with classical Hodgkin lymphoma.

V gene TRBV27 combines with J gene TRBJ2-1; 8 positions match TRBD2. The CDR3 spans 16 residues. Germline V gives CDR1 MNHEY, CDR2 SMNVEV (reference sequence). Germline trimming cut 5 bases from V and 6 bases from J; bases unmatched to any gene: 12. CDR3 residues: CASSRTGGPLSNEQFF. The CDR3 DNA follows: TGTGCCAGCAGTAGAACGGGAGGGCCGTTGTCCAATGAGCAGTTCTTC.

The J gene is TRBJ2-4, the V gene TRBV19; D is unresolved. The germline V gene encodes CDR1 LNHDA and CDR2 SQIVND (reference sequence). Deletions cut 5 bases from V and 0 bases from J, with 17 bases between. The CDR3 length is 17 residues. CDR3 sequence: CASSALEVRLAKNIQYF. CDR3 in DNA: TGTGCCAGTAGTGCTCTTGAGGTTCGTCTAGCCAAAAACATTCAGTACTTC.

The V call is TRBV5-1, the J call TRBJ1-2; 9 nucleotides align to TRBD1. The CDR3 sequence is 16 residues long. CDR1 is SGHRS, CDR2 YFSETQ, per germline. J lost 0 bases, V lost 2 bases, and 5 bases had no gene match. The CDR3 DNA follows: TGCGCCAGCAGCTTACAGGGGGCCTCCTCTAACTATGGCTACACCTTC. The encoded protein is CASSLQGASSNYGYTF.

The gene calls are TRBV6-5 and TRBJ1-4; D remains unclear. V was shortened by 4 bases and J by 8 bases, with 14 bases between the two germline ends. There are 14 residues in the CDR3. The germline gives CDR1 MNHEY, CDR2 SVGAGI. CDR3: CASSLGGEFEKLFF. The DNA of the CDR3 is TGTGCCAGCAGTTTAGGCGGGGAATTCGAAAAACTGTTTTTT.

V gene TRBV6-5 combines with J gene TRBJ2-5; D perhaps matches TRBD1 (6 bases). The CDR3 covers 14 residues. Trimming cost V 0 bases and J 5 bases, with 10 bases left between them. Germline loops: CDR1 MNHEY, CDR2 SVGAGI. CDR3: CASSYSAGVETQYF. The CDR3 region has the DNA TGTGCCAGCAGTTACTCGGCAGGGGTGGAGACCCAGTACTTC.

The rearrangement joins TRBV6-6 to TRBJ1-2, with 8 bases that match TRBD1. The CDR3 is 14 amino acids. Per germline, CDR1 MNHNY and CDR2 SVGAGI (reference sequence). After removal of 6 bases from V and 4 bases from J, the junction contained 7 bases not matched to a gene. The CDR3 coding sequence is TGTGCCAGCAGAAAACCCGGACAGGGCTATGGCTACACCTTC. It yields the protein CASRKPGQGYGYTF.

This clone was picked up a small number of times. The gene calls are TRBV6-5 and TRBJ1-5; D unresolved. The CDR3 runs 12 residues. V lost 8 bases, J lost 2 bases, and 7 bases lay in between. Germline V gene data show CDR1 as MNHEY and CDR2 as SVGAGI. Written as DNA, the CDR3 is TGTGCCAGCGCGGCAGGCAATCAGCCCCAGCATTTT. It specifies CASAAGNQPQHF.

J is TRBJ2-1 and V is TRBV11-1; 7 bases fit TRBD1. The germline V gene has CDR1 SGHAT and CDR2 FQDESV (reference sequence). V shed 4 bases, J shed 3 bases, and the junction held 6 bases outside the gene matches. The CDR3 has 15 residues. The chain's CDR3 is CASSSDRAIYNEQFF. CDR3 bases: TGTGCCAGCAGCTCCGACAGGGCGATCTACAATGAGCAGTTCTTC.

The CDR3 DNA is TGTGCCAGCAGTAAAGGAAGCGGGGGGGTCGGTTGGCAGTTCTTC. It specifies CASSKGSGGVGWQFF. The V and J genes are TRBV27 and TRBJ2-1; TRBD2 agrees at 10 bases. CDR1 and CDR2 from the germline V gene are MNHEY and SMNVEV (reference sequence). V trimming: 5 bases; J trimming: 12 bases; junction bases outside the gene matches: 13. The CDR3 loop spans 15 amino acids.

This clone was recorded once. The chain carries TRBV5-5 and TRBJ2-4; unclear D gene. With 1 base removed from V and 8 bases from J, the gap between germline ends came to 16 bases. The CDR3 is made up of 15 amino acids. Germline lookup yields CDR1 SGHKS and CDR2 YYEKEE (reference sequence). The CDR3 bases are TGTGCCAGCAGCTTGCCAGACCCCCCCGCCGACATTCAGTACTTC. It is translated as CASSLPDPPADIQYF. Full variable domain (outside the CDR3, taken from reference TRBV5-5 and TRBJ2-4): DAGVTQSPTHLIKTRGQQVTLRCSPISGHKSVSWYQQVLGQGPQFIFQYYEKEERGRGNFPDRFSARQFPNYSSELNVNALLLGDSALYLCASSLPDPPADIQYFGAGTRLSVL.

The genes are TRBV27 and TRBJ2-6; D might be TRBD1 (6 bases). CDR1 and CDR2 (germline): MNHEY, SMNVEV (reference sequence). Between the trimmed V and J ends, which lost 7 bases and 1 base, there was a span of 17 bases. The CDR3 is made up of 17 amino acids. The CDR3 DNA reads TGTGCCAGCACCCCACGGGGCAGGGGTTCTGGGGCCAACGTCCTGACTTTC. Translating it yields CASTPRGRGSGANVLTF.

Here the CDR3 DNA reads TGCAGCGTTGCAGGGACTACGGATGAGCAGTTCTTC. It translates to CSVAGTTDEQFF. This chain connects TRBV29-1 to TRBJ2-1; the match to TRBD2 covers 7 bases. There are 12 residues in the CDR3. The ends lost 4 bases at V and 8 bases at J; junction bases unmatched: 5. Germline loops: CDR1 SQVTM, CDR2 ANQGSEA.

The genes are TRBV7-2 and TRBJ2-3; 7 bases line up with TRBD2. Germline assignment: CDR1 SGHTA and CDR2 FQGNSA. V shed 5 bases, J shed 0 bases, and the junction held 2 bases outside the gene matches. This CDR3 region has 14 residues. The DNA for the CDR3 is TGTGCCAGCAGCGTGCGGGGGAGCACAGATACGCAGTATTTT. This gives the protein CASSVRGSTDTQYF.

This clone was counted once. The genes are TRBV27 and TRBJ2-1; 15 bases agree with TRBD2. Germline trimming cut 5 bases from V and 8 bases from J; bases unmatched to any gene: 7. Per germline, CDR1 MNHEY and CDR2 SMNVEV (reference sequence). The CDR3 consists of 16 residues. Here the CDR3 reads CASSPWTSGGADEQFF. The CDR3 nucleotides are TGTGCCAGCAGTCCGTGGACTAGCGGGGGGGCCGATGAGCAGTTCTTC.

On this clone: Within the sample, other DNA sequences also encode this same CDR3. The gene calls are TRBV5-4 and TRBJ2-7, with D possibly being TRBD2 (5 bases). The CDR3 is 11 residues long. CDR1 and CDR2 from the germline V gene are SGHNT and YYREEE (reference sequence). V lost 3 bases to trimming and J lost 4 bases, with 5 bases between them. This chain's CDR3 is CASSSGYEQYF. The DNA of the CDR3 is TGTGCCAGCAGCTCGGGGTACGAGCAGTACTTC. The entire variable domain, with the rest obtained from reference TRBV5-4 and TRBJ2-7, is as follows: ETGVTQSPTHLIKTRGQQVTLRCSSQSGHNTVSWYQQALGQGPQFIFQYYREEENGRGNFPPRFSGLQFPNYSSELNVNALELDDSALYLCASSSGYEQYFGPGTRLTVT.

The V and J genes are TRBV29-1 and TRBJ2-5, with 8 bases lining up with TRBD1. The ends lost 7 bases at V and 5 bases at J; junction bases unmatched: 9. Germline CDR1 reads SQVTM; CDR2 reads ANQGSEA. The CDR3 runs 13 residues. In DNA form, the CDR3 reads TGCAGCGCCGTCAGGGGGCGCAGGGAGACCCAGTACTTC. This translates into CSAVRGRRETQYF.

The chain is built from TRBV6-5 and TRBJ2-2; D remains unclear. V was shortened by 4 bases and J by 4 bases, with 10 bases between the two germline ends. CDR3 length: 14 residues. Germline lookup yields CDR1 MNHEY and CDR2 SVGAGI. CDR3: CASSLGSTTGELFF. CDR3 sequence (DNA): TGTGCCAGCAGTTTGGGCTCAACCACCGGGGAGCTGTTTTTT.

The chain combines TRBV6-8 with TRBJ2-1; TRBD2 agrees at 11 bases. This CDR3 is built from 17 residues. Germline CDR1 is MNHGY and CDR2 is SAAAGT. J lost 2 bases, V lost 8 bases, and 11 bases had no gene match. The CDR3 here is CASWGLAGGPAYNEQFF. For the CDR3, the DNA is TGTGCCAGCTGGGGGCTAGCGGGAGGACCGGCCTACAATGAGCAGTTCTTC.

This chain uses TRBV18 with TRBJ2-2, with TRBD1 matching over 7 bases. This CDR3 contains 15 residues. From germline, CDR1 is KGHSH and CDR2 LQKENI. Trimming cost V 0 bases and J 5 bases; bases outside gene matches: 3. Written as DNA, the CDR3 is TGTGCCAGCTCACCACCGAACAGGGGAACCGGGGAGCTGTTTTTT. Protein sequence: CASSPPNRGTGELFF.

This clone is a singleton in its sample. This chain uses TRBV9 with TRBJ2-7; 8 nucleotides align to TRBD2. The trim removed 3 bases at V and 4 bases at J, leaving 6 bases unmatched. The germline V gene has CDR1 SGDLS and CDR2 YYNGEE. CDR3 size: 14 residues. The CDR3: CASSAGTRQYEQYF. DNA of the CDR3: TGTGCCAGCAGCGCCGGGACTAGGCAATACGAGCAGTACTTC. The full variable domain, completed using reference TRBV9 and TRBJ2-7, is DSGVTQTPKHLITATGQRVTLRCSPRSGDLSVYWYQQSLDQGLQFLIQYYNGEERAKGNILERFSAQQFPDLHSELNLSSLELGDSALYFCASSAGTRQYEQYFGPGTRLTVT.